The rows below give T cell receptor beta chains drawn from one sample of a study of shared clonotypes between healthy human individuals. Method: immunoSEQ multiplex PCR; TCRdb's copy keeps in-frame clones and lacks some. Here the sample spans about 870,000 clones, 80% to 95% being singletons. The sequenced sample consisted of naive CD8+ T cells sorted from blood. Receptors were obtained from a man aged 30 to 45 in good health. CDR3s include the opening cysteine and the closing phenylalanine or tryptophan.

V gene: TRBV27; J gene: TRBJ2-3; CDR3 protein: CATRPLLAGGPKDTQYF
V gene: TRBV6-5; J gene: TRBJ1-2; CDR3 protein: CASSQGLGYGYTF
V gene: TRBV29-1; J gene: TRBJ2-3; CDR3 protein: CSVKGSSGDTQYF
V gene: TRBV27; J gene: TRBJ1-2; CDR3 protein: CASSLRDSYGYTF
V gene: TRBV21-1; J gene: TRBJ1-1; CDR3 protein: CASSKPVTGGDTEAFF
V gene: TRBV4-2; J gene: TRBJ2-5; CDR3 protein: CASSQEPVETQYF
V gene: TRBV4-1; J gene: TRBJ1-2; CDR3 protein: CASSQEGGNGGYTF
V gene: TRBV15; J gene: TRBJ1-5; CDR3 protein: CATSTVRENSNQPQHF
V gene: TRBV28; J gene: TRBJ2-5; CDR3 protein: CASHSGKFTGEYWGETQYF
V gene: TRBV7-9; J gene: TRBJ2-7; CDR3 protein: CASSSTFGVGSYEQYF
V gene: TRBV4-1; J gene: TRBJ2-7; CDR3 protein: CASSPGHSGRVDEQYF
V gene: TRBV11-2; J gene: TRBJ2-3; CDR3 protein: CASSLVRLAGGPKDTQYF
V gene: TRBV28; J gene: TRBJ2-7; CDR3 protein: CASSSTVSYEQYF
V gene: TRBV12-2; J gene: TRBJ2-2; CDR3 protein: CASLHNTGELFF
V gene: TRBV19; J gene: TRBJ2-1; CDR3 protein: CASSIGHNEQFF
V gene: TRBV7-9; J gene: TRBJ2-7; CDR3 protein: CASSSGTGSYEQYF
V gene: TRBV7-9; J gene: TRBJ2-1; CDR3 protein: CATRGGGSYHEQFF
V gene: TRBV2; J gene: TRBJ2-5; CDR3 protein: CASSEAGRGIQETQYF
V gene: TRBV7-2; J gene: TRBJ2-5; CDR3 protein: CASSVGTAQETQYF
V gene: TRBV28; J gene: TRBJ2-3; CDR3 protein: CASSSGRTDTQYF
V gene: TRBV15; J gene: TRBJ1-1; CDR3 protein: CATSSQKNTEAFF
V gene: TRBV7-2; J gene: TRBJ2-1; CDR3 protein: CASSTSGGHNEQFF
V gene: TRBV10-2; J gene: TRBJ2-3; CDR3 protein: CASSEFGTDTQYF
V gene: TRBV25-1; J gene: TRBJ2-7; CDR3 protein: CASKGERIRDRDSDEQYF
V gene: TRBV15; J gene: TRBJ2-3; CDR3 protein: CATSRDRAGEPPSTDTQYF
V gene: TRBV6-5; J gene: TRBJ2-2; CDR3 protein: CASSPAYTGELFF
V gene: TRBV29-1; J gene: TRBJ2-5; CDR3 protein: CSVEDPGDGTQYF
V gene: TRBV29-1; J gene: TRBJ2-7; CDR3 protein: CSVVGTVTYEQYF
V gene: TRBV29-1; J gene: TRBJ2-7; CDR3 protein: CSVGSSGRSTYEQYF
V gene: TRBV5-4; J gene: TRBJ2-1; CDR3 protein: CANGPLNEQFF
V gene: TRBV4-3; J gene: TRBJ1-4; CDR3 protein: CASSQGTGADSPNEKLFF
V gene: TRBV6-6; J gene: TRBJ2-5; CDR3 protein: CASGWDYEVTQYF
V gene: TRBV11-2; J gene: TRBJ2-5; CDR3 protein: CASSWETGPDQETQYF
V gene: TRBV9; J gene: TRBJ2-6; CDR3 protein: CASSVEVSSGANVLTF
V gene: TRBV11-3; J gene: TRBJ2-7; CDR3 protein: CASSLDPSQPHEQYF
V gene: TRBV6-1; J gene: TRBJ2-7; CDR3 protein: CASSEAFREHKKDEQYF
V gene: TRBV7-6; J gene: TRBJ2-3; CDR3 protein: CASSLGQGTDTQYF
V gene: TRBV4-2; J gene: TRBJ2-1; CDR3 protein: CASSQLAGGPGNEQFF
V gene: TRBV7-7; J gene: TRBJ2-2; CDR3 protein: CASSLGPTGELFF
V gene: TRBV9; J gene: TRBJ2-6; CDR3 protein: CASSPQGISSGANVLTF
V gene: TRBV11-2; J gene: TRBJ2-2; CDR3 protein: CASSHYGRVRVNTGELFF
V gene: TRBV2; J gene: TRBJ2-7; CDR3 protein: CASVGRRYEQYF
V gene: TRBV18; J gene: TRBJ2-1; CDR3 protein: CASSPAGGNYNEQFF
V gene: TRBV27; J gene: TRBJ2-7; CDR3 protein: CASSQEQGPPYEQYF
V gene: TRBV7-8; J gene: TRBJ2-3; CDR3 protein: CASGGLAGSVVTDTQYF
V gene: TRBV5-1; J gene: TRBJ2-7; CDR3 protein: CASSKGLAYEQYF
V gene: TRBV11-2; J gene: TRBJ2-7; CDR3 protein: CASSHRGRNYEQYF
V gene: TRBV27; J gene: TRBJ2-3; CDR3 protein: CASTLGGRTDTQYF
V gene: TRBV5-1; J gene: TRBJ2-1; CDR3 protein: CASSLEGTYNEQFF
V gene: TRBV29-1; J gene: TRBJ1-1; CDR3 protein: CSVEGTVNTEAFF